The clone carrying this T cell receptor beta chain showed up just a few times. CDR1 and CDR2 from the germline V gene are SNHLY and FYNNEI. V trimming: 6 bases; J trimming: 4 bases; junction bases outside the gene matches: 5. There are 16 residues in the CDR3. Researchers sorted participants into cohorts using their self-reported clinical history. Profiled with immunoSEQ multiplex PCR; TCRdb holds only in-frame clones, not every one. The sample carries approximately 280,000 clones, around 84% recorded once. These data are taken from a study of blood T cell repertoires in COVID-19. Background on the study: The United States, Italy and Spain were the sources of the acute and convalescent COVID-19 samples. In each case, the material was cDNA or gDNA derived from T cells, B-cell-depleted T cells, or PBMCs.

The chain uses TRBV2 and TRBJ2-2; 13 bases map to TRBD2. Sequencing was done on a sample of PBMCs or T cells enriched from blood (not recorded which). The TCR comes from a man in his forties who had been exposed to COVID-19. CDR3 residues: CASSGLAGVATGELFF. CDR3 coding DNA: TGTGCCAGCAGCGGACTAGCGGGAGTAGCCACCGGGGAGCTGTTTTTT.